This entry concerns a single T cell receptor (beta chain). What it binds is not known. The libraries were made with immunoSEQ v3.0 at survey level. The method was immunoSEQ multiplex PCR; TCRdb's version includes in-frame clones alone and lacks a portion of them. The data hold 18,000 or so clones, with 85% to 90% observed a single time. The entry originates in a study of long-term antiretroviral therapy in people with HIV. General observations from the study: Blood collection from the mid-2000s to the late 2010s possibly occurred under older ART regimens. Across all time points, the repertoire was dominated by clones that expanded before ART. Missing from the dataset were any data on ART adherence, viral resistance or therapy changes.

Germline-derived CDR1 and CDR2 are SGHTA and FQGTGA. The CDR3 contains 15 residues. Trimming removed 4 bases from V and 2 bases from J; junction bases left unmatched: 5. Sequencing used unsorted PBMCs, obtained 4.2 years after starting antiretroviral therapy. The chain carries TRBV7-3 and TRBJ2-3; 8 bases map to TRBD2. The origin of this receptor is a man between 45 and 60 years old with HIV. CDR3 nucleotide sequence: TGTGCCAGCAGCTATGGACTAGCCGCCACAGATACGCAGTATTTT. Protein sequence: CASSYGLAATDTQYF.